This T cell receptor (beta chain) was sequenced in a study of T cell repertoires in cytomegalovirus infection. As for the study in general: It was the public TCR beta signatures that indicated both CMV infection and matching HLA type. Points from the study as a whole: Cumulative public TCR beta family frequency identified CMV carriers with the relevant HLA. The ex vivo response showed dominance by HLA-C-restricted CMV-specific TCR beta clonotypes.

TCRdb reanalysed the reads using MiXCR and keeps one entry per CDR3 protein. The table includes hundreds of thousands of distinct CDR3 sequences, 35% to 40% detected once. This CDR3 region has 17 residues. V was trimmed by 3 bases and J by 0 bases, leaving 16 bases between them. Germline CDR1 SGHTA, CDR2 FQGNSA. A note on this clonotype: No antigen is known for it.

The sequenced sample consisted of PBMCs. This chain connects TRBV7-2 to TRBJ2-3, with D perhaps TRBD2 (6 bases). This TCR derives from a human donor in good health (CMV status not recorded). Some clones in this sample may be carry-over from other donors' samples. CDR3 region: CASSFRRRERSTDTQYF. The DNA for the CDR3 is TGTGCCAGCAGCTTCCGCAGGAGGGAAAGAAGCACAGATACGCAGTATTTT.